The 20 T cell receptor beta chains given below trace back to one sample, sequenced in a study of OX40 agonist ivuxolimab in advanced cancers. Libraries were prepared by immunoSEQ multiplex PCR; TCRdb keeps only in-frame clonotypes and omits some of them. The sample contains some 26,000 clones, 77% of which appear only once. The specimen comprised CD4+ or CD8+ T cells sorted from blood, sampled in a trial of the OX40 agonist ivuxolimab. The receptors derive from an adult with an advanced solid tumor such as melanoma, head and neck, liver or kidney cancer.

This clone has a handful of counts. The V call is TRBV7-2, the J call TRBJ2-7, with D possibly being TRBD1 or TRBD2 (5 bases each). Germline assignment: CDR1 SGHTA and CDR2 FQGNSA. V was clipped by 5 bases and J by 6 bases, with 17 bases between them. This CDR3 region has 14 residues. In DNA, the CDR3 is TGTGCCAGCAGCCCGGGGCCCGGATGGAGCGAGCAGTACTTC. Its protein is CASSPGPGWSEQYF.

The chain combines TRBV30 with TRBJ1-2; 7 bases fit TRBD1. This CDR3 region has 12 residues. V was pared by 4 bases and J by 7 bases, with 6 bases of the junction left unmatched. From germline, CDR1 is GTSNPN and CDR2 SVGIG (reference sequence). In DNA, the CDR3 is TGTGCCTGGACACGGCAGGGGGGTGGCTACACCTTC. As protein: CAWTRQGGGYTF.

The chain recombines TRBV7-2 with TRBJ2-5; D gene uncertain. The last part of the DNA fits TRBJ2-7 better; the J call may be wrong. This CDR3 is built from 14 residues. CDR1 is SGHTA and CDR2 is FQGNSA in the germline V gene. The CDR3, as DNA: TGTGCCAGCAGCCCCGGAGTGGTCGGCTACGAGCAGTACTTC. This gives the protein CASSPGVVGYEQYF.

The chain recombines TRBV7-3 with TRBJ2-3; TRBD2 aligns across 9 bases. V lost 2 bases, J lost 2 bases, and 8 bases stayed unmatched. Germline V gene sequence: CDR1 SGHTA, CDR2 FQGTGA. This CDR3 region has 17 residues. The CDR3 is CASSLGDLAGFTDTQYF. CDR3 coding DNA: TGTGCCAGCAGCTTAGGGGACCTAGCGGGATTCACAGATACGCAGTATTTT.

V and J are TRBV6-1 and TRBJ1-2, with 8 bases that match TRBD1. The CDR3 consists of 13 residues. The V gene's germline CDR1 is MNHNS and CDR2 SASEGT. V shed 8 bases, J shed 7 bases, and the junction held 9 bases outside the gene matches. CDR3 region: CASQTGDALGYTF. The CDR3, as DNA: TGTGCCAGCCAGACAGGGGACGCGCTTGGCTACACCTTC.

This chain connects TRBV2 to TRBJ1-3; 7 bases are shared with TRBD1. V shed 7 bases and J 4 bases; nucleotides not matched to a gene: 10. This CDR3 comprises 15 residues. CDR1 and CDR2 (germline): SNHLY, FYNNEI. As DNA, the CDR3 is TGTGCCAGCACCCGCGAGGGGGCTAGCGGAAACACCATATATTTT. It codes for CASTREGASGNTIYF.

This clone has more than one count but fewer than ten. The CDR3: CASSISSESREQFF. CDR3 bases: TGTGCCAGTAGTATTTCCTCCGAATCACGTGAGCAGTTCTTC. The rearrangement links TRBV19 to TRBJ2-1, with D uncertain. Trimming took off 3 bases at V and 9 bases at J, with 15 bases between the two ends. Germline CDR1 is LNHDA and CDR2 is SQIVND (reference sequence). The CDR3 extends over 14 amino acids.

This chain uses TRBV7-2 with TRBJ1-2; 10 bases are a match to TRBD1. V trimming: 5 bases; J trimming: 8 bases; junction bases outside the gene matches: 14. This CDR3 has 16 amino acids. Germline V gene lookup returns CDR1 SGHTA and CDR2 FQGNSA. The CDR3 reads CASSLGWRQGAGGYTF. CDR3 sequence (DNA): TGTGCCAGCAGCCTAGGCTGGCGACAGGGGGCGGGAGGCTACACCTTC.

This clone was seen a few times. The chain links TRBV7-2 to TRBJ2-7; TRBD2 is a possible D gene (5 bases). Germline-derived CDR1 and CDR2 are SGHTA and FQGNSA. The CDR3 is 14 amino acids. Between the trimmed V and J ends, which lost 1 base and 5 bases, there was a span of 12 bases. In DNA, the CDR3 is TGTGCCAGCAGCTTAGGAGGGCCGAACCACGAGCAGTACTTC. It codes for CASSLGGPNHEQYF. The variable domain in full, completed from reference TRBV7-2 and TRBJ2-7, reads GAGVSQSPSNKVTEKGKDVELRCDPISGHTALYWYRQSLGQGLEFLIYFQGNSAPDKSGLPSDRFSAERTGGSVSTLTIQRTQQEDSAVYLCASSLGGPNHEQYFGPGTRLTVT.

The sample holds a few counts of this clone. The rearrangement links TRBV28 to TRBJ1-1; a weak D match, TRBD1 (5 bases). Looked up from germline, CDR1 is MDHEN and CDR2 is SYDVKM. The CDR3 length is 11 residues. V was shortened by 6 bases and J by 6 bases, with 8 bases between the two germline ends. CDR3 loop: CASRGRPEAFF. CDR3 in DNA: TGTGCCAGCAGGGGGCGGCCTGAAGCTTTCTTT.

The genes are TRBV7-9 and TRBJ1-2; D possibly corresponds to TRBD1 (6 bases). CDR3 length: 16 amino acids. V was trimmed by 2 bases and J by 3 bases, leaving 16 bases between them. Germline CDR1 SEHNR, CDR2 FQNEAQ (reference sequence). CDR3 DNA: TGTGCCAGCAGCTTATGGGGGGGCACCCTAGACTATGGCTACACCTTC. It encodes CASSLWGGTLDYGYTF.

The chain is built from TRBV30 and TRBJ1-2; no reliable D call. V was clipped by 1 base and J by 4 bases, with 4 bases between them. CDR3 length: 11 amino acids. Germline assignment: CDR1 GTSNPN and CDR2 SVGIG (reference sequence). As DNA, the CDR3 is TGTGCCTGGAGTGGGATCTATGGCTACACCTTC. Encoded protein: CAWSGIYGYTF.

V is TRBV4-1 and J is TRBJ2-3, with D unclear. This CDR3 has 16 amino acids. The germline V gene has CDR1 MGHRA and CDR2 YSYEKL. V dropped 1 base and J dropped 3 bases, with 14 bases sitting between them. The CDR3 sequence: CASSQVNLIVTDTQYF. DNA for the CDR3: TGCGCCAGCAGCCAAGTTAATTTGATTGTTACAGATACGCAGTATTTT.

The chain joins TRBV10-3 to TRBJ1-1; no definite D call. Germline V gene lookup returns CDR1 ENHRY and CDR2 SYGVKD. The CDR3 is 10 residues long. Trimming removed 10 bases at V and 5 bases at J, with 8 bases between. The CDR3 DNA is TGTGCCAGCAGCCGTACTGAAGCTTTCTTT. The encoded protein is CASSRTEAFF.

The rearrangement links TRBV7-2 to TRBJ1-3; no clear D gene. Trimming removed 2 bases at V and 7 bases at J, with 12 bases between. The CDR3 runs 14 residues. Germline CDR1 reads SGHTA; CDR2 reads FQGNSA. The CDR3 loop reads CASSLSPSLNTIYF. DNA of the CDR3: TGTGCCAGCAGCTTATCACCCAGCTTGAACACCATATATTTT. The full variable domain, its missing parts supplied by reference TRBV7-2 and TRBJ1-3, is GAGVSQSPSNKVTEKGKDVELRCDPISGHTALYWYRQSLGQGLEFLIYFQGNSAPDKSGLPSDRFSAERTGGSVSTLTIQRTQQEDSAVYLCASSLSPSLNTIYFGEGSWLTVV.

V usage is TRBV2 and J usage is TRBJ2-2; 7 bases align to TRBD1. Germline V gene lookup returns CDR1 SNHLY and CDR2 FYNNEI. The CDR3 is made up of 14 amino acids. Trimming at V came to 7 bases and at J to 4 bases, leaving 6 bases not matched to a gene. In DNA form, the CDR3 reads TGTGCCAGCAAAGGGACAGCCACCACCGGGGAGCTGTTTTTT. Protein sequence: CASKGTATTGELFF.

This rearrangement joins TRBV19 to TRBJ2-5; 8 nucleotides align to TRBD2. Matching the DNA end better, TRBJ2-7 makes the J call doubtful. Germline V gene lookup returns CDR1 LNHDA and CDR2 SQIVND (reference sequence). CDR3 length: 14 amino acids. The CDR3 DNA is TGTGCCAGTAGTACGGGGGGGCCCTCCTACGAGCAGTACTTC. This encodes CASSTGGPSYEQYF.

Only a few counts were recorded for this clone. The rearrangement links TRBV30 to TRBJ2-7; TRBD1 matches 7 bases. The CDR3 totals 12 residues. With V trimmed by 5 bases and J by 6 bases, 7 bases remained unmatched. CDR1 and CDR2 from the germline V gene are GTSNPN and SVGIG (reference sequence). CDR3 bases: TGTGCCTGGGGGGACAGCCTTTCCGAGCAGTACTTC. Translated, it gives CAWGDSLSEQYF.

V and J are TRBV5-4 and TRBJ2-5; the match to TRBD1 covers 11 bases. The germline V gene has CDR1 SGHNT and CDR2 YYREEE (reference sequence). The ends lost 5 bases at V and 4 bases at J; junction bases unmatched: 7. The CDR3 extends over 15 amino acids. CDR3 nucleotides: TGTGCCAGCAGAAGGACAGGGGGCGCGGGAGAGACCCAGTACTTC. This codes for CASRRTGGAGETQYF.

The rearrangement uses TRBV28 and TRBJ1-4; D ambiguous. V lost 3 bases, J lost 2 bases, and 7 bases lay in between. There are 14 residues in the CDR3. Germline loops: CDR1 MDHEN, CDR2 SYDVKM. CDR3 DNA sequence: TGTGCCAGCAGTTTCCTGGGGACTAATGAAAAACTGTTTTTT. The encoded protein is CASSFLGTNEKLFF.